The TCR beta chain under discussion was sequenced for a study of cytotoxic CD8 clonotypes in ibrutinib-treated CLL. Study-wide background: Responses: some 25 partial, 2 complete; after median about 70 months, about 15 stayed remitted, approximately twelve progressed.

Study conclusions and caveats: A rise in clonality was seen at ibrutinib response, and a fall back toward baseline was seen at progression. Exceeding age-matched healthy donors, baseline clonality also tracked the counts of circulating CD8+ T cells.

Here immunoSEQ multiplex PCR was the method, and the copy in TCRdb shows in-frame clones only, minus some. The sample contains about 76,000 clones, around four fifths of which appear only once. In regard to this clone: Antigen: not known. At one end the junction does not follow the germline gene, possibly because of a read error.

This CDR3 contains 11 residues. Germline assignment: CDR1 LNHDA and CDR2 SQIVND (reference sequence). Sequenced material: PBMCs, taken after 24 months of ibrutinib treatment. The receptor comes from a human donor with chronic lymphocytic leukemia. The chain recombines TRBV19 with TRBJ1-2, with D hard to call. CDR3 nucleotide sequence: TGTGCCAGTAGTTCCCATGACCGGGCCTCCTTC. The encoded protein is CASSSHDRASF.